A single sample gave rise to the 10 T cell receptor beta chains below, sequenced in a study of blood T cell repertoires in COVID-19. Measured with immunoSEQ multiplex PCR; TCRdb has only the in-frame clones, and not every one. Of a few hundred thousand clones in the sample, approximately 90% were seen once. Source material: peripheral blood. These receptors all stem from a man between 18 and 35 years old with COVID-19, enrolled during active disease.

The sample holds one count of this clone. This chain links TRBV18 with TRBJ1-3; 10 bases match TRBD1. V lost 6 bases to trimming and J lost 6 bases; unmatched junction nucleotides: 11. This CDR3 contains 16 residues. Germline V gene sequence: CDR1 KGHSH, CDR2 LQKENI. The CDR3 nucleotides are TGTGCCAGCTCCCCATTGGGACAGGGGAAAGAAAACACCATATATTTT. It specifies CASSPLGQGKENTIYF.

The chain recombines TRBV5-5 with TRBJ1-2; D uncertain. The CDR3 is made up of 15 amino acids. The V and J ends lost 5 bases and 7 bases respectively, with 21 bases between them. The V gene's germline CDR1 is SGHKS and CDR2 YYEKEE (reference sequence). CDR3 region: CASSNREATLSGYTF. DNA of the CDR3: TGTGCCAGCAGTAACCGGGAGGCCACCTTGAGTGGCTACACCTTC.

This chain uses TRBV3-1 (or the pseudogene TRBV3-2) with TRBJ2-5, with 8 nucleotides matching TRBD2. In germline, CDR1 is LGHDT, CDR2 YNNKEL (reference sequence). There are 17 residues in the CDR3. The J segment lost 6 bases and the V segment lost 1 base, leaving 13 bases of the junction unmatched. The CDR3 here is CASSQVGGREGRKTQYF. DNA of the CDR3: TGTGCCAGCAGCCAAGTAGGAGGACGGGAGGGCCGAAAGACCCAGTACTTC.

The chain combines TRBV7-9 with TRBJ2-6, with D perhaps TRBD1 (6 bases). This CDR3 contains 17 residues. Germline V CDR1 and CDR2: SEHNR, FQNEAQ (reference sequence). Trimming cost V 5 bases and J 0 bases, with 14 bases left between them. The CDR3: CASSPRDIDSGANVLTF. CDR3 sequence (DNA): TGTGCCAGCAGCCCCCGGGACATCGACTCTGGGGCCAACGTCCTGACTTTC.

This chain connects TRBV6-2 or TRBV6-3 to TRBJ2-3; tentatively, D is TRBD2 (6 bases). Germline V gene lookup returns CDR1 MNHEY and CDR2 SVGEGT. Deletions cut 2 bases from V and 0 bases from J, with 9 bases between. There are 15 residues in the CDR3. The CDR3 spells CASSYEGTSTDTQYF. As DNA, the CDR3 is TGTGCCAGCAGTTACGAAGGGACTAGCACAGATACGCAGTATTTT.

The chain is built from TRBV11-3 and TRBJ2-5; TRBD2 might be the D (7 bases). Germline-derived CDR1 and CDR2 are SGHNT and YENEEA. CDR3 length equals 16 residues. Trimming took 5 bases from V and 5 from J, leaving 21 bases between them. CDR3 protein: CASSLRRGAGVETQYF. Here the CDR3 DNA reads TGTGCCAGCAGCCTCCGTCGGGGGGCGGGAGTGGAGACCCAGTACTTC.

The chain joins TRBV6-5 to TRBJ2-5; tentatively, D is TRBD1 (6 bases). The CDR3 length is 12 residues. Germline-derived CDR1 and CDR2 are MNHEY and SVGAGI. Trimming took off 4 bases at V and 7 bases at J, with 10 bases between the two ends. The CDR3 protein is CASSSTGGTQYF. The DNA for the CDR3 is TGTGCCAGCAGTTCGACAGGAGGGACCCAGTACTTC.

This clone appeared a few times. The rearrangement joins TRBV7-2 to TRBJ2-1; TRBD2 agrees at 15 bases. Unmatched junction bases numbered 1, after V lost 4 bases and J lost 6 bases. In germline, CDR1 is SGHTA, CDR2 FQGNSA. The CDR3 is made up of 15 amino acids. CDR3: CASSWTSGGVNEQFF. In DNA, the CDR3 is TGTGCCAGCAGCTGGACTAGCGGGGGGGTCAATGAGCAGTTCTTC.

This CDR3 is CASSYLAGSTDTQYF. DNA of the CDR3: TGTGCCAGCAGTTACCTAGCGGGAAGCACAGATACGCAGTATTTT. V gene TRBV6-5 combines with J gene TRBJ2-3; TRBD2 agrees at 9 bases. This CDR3 contains 15 residues. V gave up 2 bases and J gave up 0 bases; unmatched junction bases: 0. Germline V gene lookup returns CDR1 MNHEY and CDR2 SVGAGI.

This clone was counted a single time. The chain combines TRBV9 with TRBJ2-3; D is possibly TRBD2 (5 bases). The CDR3 runs to 14 residues. The V gene lost 2 bases and the J gene lost 6 bases, with 13 bases spanning the gap. Germline CDR1 SGDLS, CDR2 YYNGEE. CDR3 in DNA: TGTGCCAGCAGCGTTGGCCCGTCGGGGGATACGCAGTATTTT. It is translated as CASSVGPSGDTQYF.